These T cell receptor beta chains were read from a single sample in a study of T cell repertoires in cytomegalovirus infection. Their specific antigens are unknown. One entry per CDR3 protein, called by TCRdb with MiXCR from the reads. The repertoire holds 550,000 to 850,000 distinct CDR3 sequences, with around a third as singletons. The source material was cultured PBMCs, sampled from culture after CMV antigen stimulation. The receptor source for this set is a human donor in good health (CMV status not recorded). Some clones in this sample may be carry-over from other donors' samples. Both conserved end residues are part of each CDR3. The D gene is left open where the match is weak. The size of a clone is reported for some rows only, either as once, few or many, or as a class for expanded clones.

.	TRBV7-8	TRBJ1-1	many	TGTGCCAGCAGCCAAAACTCCTACTTGACAGTGAACACTGAAGCTTTCTTT	CASSQNSYLTVNTEAFF
.	TRBV5-1	TRBJ1-4	.	TGCGCCAGCAGCTGGGGACCGGGACTCGGAGAAGAAAAACTGTTTTTT	CASSWGPGLGEEKLFF
.	TRBV29-1	TRBJ1-2	few	TGCAGCGTTGATACCGGCTACACCTTC	CSVDTGYTF
TRBD1	TRBV12-3/TRBV12-4	TRBJ1-1	few	TGTGCCAGCATCCTACAGGGGGGATACACTGAAGCTTTCTTT	CASILQGGYTEAFF
TRBD1	TRBV6-1	TRBJ1-1	few	TGTGCCAGCAGCCGACAGGGGGCCGGCGCTGAAGCTTTCTTT	CASSRQGAGAEAFF
.	TRBV6-6	TRBJ2-7	.	TGTGCCAGCAGTTACTCGAACCGGGAGATCGGCTACGAGCAGTACTTC	CASSYSNREIGYEQYF
.	TRBV12-3/TRBV12-4	TRBJ1-6	.	TGTGCCAGCAGTTTATTGGGGGATTCACCCCTCCACTTT	CASSLLGDSPLHF
.	TRBV7-2	TRBJ2-5	many	TGTGCCAGCGGCAGGGATAGCGAGACCCAGTACTTC	CASGRDSETQYF
.	TRBV7-2	TRBJ2-3	many	TGTGCCAGCAGCTACGCGGGACTGGGAAGCACAGATACGCAGTATTTT	CASSYAGLGSTDTQYF
.	TRBV6-1	TRBJ2-7	.	TGTGCCAGCAGTGAAGGAGGCCTACGGGTCTACGAGCAGTACTTC	CASSEGGLRVYEQYF
.	TRBV12-3/TRBV12-4	TRBJ2-3	.	TGTGCCAGCAGTATGGGAGAGGGGGGAGCCACCACAGATACGCAGTATTTT	CASSMGEGGATTDTQYF
TRBD2	TRBV7-2	TRBJ2-6	.	TGTGCCAGCAGCGAGAGGGGTCGCGGGAGCGGGGCCAACGTCCTGACTTTC	CASSERGRGSGANVLTF
.	TRBV28	TRBJ2-1	few	TGTGCCAGCAGTTTAGGGCTAGCGCATCGCAATGAGCAGTTCTTC	CASSLGLAHRNEQFF
.	TRBV3-1	TRBJ2-5	.	TGTGCCAGCAGCCAACGAGGCCAAGAGACCCAGTACTTC	CASSQRGQETQYF
TRBD1	TRBV7-2	TRBJ2-3	few	TGTGCCAGCAGCTCCGAGACAGGGCAGAATACGCAGTATTTT	CASSSETGQNTQYF
.	TRBV5-5	TRBJ2-5	few	TGTGCCAGCAGCTTTAATCCAGGGGTCCGGGAGACCCAGTACTTC	CASSFNPGVRETQYF
.	TRBV2	TRBJ2-7	.	TGTGCCAGCATTAGGGGTTCGGAGCAGTACTTC	CASIRGSEQYF
.	TRBV2	TRBJ1-1	.	TGTGCCAGCTGGGATGCAGGAGGTACTGAAGCTTTCTTT	CASWDAGGTEAFF